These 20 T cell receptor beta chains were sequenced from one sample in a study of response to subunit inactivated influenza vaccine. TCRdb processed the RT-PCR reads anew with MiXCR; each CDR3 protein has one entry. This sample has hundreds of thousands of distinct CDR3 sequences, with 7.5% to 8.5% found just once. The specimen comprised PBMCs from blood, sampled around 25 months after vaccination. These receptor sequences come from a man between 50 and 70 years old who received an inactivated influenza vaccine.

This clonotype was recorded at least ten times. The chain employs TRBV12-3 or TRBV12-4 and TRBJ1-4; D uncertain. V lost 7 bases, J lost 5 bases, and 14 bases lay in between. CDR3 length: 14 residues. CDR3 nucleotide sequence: TGTGCCAGCACCAAGGGAGCCCTGAATGAAAAACTGTTTTTT. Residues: CASTKGALNEKLFF.

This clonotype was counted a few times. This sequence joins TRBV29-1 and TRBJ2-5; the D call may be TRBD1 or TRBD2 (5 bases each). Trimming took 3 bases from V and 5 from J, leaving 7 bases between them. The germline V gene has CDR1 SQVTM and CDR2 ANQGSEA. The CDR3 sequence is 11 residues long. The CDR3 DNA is TGCAGCGTTGATTGGGGGGAGACCCAGTACTTC. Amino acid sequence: CSVDWGETQYF.

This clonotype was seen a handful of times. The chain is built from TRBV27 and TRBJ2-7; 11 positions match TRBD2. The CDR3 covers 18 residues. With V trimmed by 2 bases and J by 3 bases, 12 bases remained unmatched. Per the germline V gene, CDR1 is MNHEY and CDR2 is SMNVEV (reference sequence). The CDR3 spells CASSLDTSGSRTFYEQYF. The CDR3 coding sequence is TGTGCCAGCAGTTTAGATACTAGCGGGAGCCGAACCTTCTACGAGCAGTACTTC.

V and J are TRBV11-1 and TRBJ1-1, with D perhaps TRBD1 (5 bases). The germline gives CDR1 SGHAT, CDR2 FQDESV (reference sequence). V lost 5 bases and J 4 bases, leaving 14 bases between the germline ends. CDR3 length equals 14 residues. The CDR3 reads CASSPGPEGTEAFF. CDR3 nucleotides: TGTGCCAGCAGCCCGGGACCCGAGGGCACTGAAGCTTTCTTT. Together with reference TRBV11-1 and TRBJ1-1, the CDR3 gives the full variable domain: EAEVAQSPRYKITEKSQAVAFWCDPISGHATLYWYRQILGQGPELLVQFQDESVVDDSQLPKDRFSAERLKGVDSTLKIQPAELGDSAMYLCASSPGPEGTEAFFGQGTRLTVV.

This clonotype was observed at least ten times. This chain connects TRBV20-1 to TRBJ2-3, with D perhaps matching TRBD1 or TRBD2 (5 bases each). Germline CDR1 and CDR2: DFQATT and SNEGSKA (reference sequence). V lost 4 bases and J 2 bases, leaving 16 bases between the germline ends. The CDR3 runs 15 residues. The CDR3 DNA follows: TGCAGTGCTACCCAAGGGACGGCGAACACAGATACGCAGTATTTT. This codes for CSATQGTANTDTQYF.

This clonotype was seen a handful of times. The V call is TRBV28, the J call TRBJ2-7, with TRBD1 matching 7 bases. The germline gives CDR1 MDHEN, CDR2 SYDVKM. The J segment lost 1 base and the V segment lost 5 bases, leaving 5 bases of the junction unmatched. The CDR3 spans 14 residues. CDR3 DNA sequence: TGTGCCAGCAGTGACTACAGGGGATCCTACGAGCAGTACTTC. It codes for CASSDYRGSYEQYF. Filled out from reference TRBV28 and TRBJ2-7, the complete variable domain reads DVKVTQSSRYLVKRTGEKVFLECVQDMDHENMFWYRQDPGLGLRLIYFSYDVKMKEKGDIPEGYSVSREKKERFSLILESASTNQTSMYLCASSDYRGSYEQYFGPGTRLTVT.

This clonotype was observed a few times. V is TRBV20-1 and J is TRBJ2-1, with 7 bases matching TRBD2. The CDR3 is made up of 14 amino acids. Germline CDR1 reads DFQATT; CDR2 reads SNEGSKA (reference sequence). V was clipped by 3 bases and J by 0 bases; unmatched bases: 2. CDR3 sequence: CSASSGPSYNEQFF. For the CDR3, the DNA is TGCAGTGCTAGTAGCGGGCCCTCCTACAATGAGCAGTTCTTC.

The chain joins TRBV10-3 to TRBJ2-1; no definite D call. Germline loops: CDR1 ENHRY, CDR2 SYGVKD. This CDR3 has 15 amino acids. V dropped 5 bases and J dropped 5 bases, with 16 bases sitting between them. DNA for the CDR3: TGTGCCATCAGTAAGCAGGTCAACCGAGACAATGAGCAGTTCTTC. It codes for CAISKQVNRDNEQFF.

The CDR3 nucleotides are TGTGCCAGCAGCTTCTCAAACAACGCGCAGTATTTT. It translates to CASSFSNNAQYF. The rearrangement uses TRBV7-2 and TRBJ2-3; D call uncertain. This CDR3 is 12 amino acids long. Germline V gene lookup returns CDR1 SGHTA and CDR2 FQGNSA. V shed 3 bases and J shed 10 bases, with 11 bases lying between them.

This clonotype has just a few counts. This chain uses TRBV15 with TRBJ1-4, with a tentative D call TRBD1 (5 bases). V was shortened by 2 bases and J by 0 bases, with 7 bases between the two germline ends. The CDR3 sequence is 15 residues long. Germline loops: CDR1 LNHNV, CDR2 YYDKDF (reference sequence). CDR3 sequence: CATSRPGTTNEKLFF. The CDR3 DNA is TGTGCCACCAGCAGACCAGGGACAACTAATGAAAAACTGTTTTTT.

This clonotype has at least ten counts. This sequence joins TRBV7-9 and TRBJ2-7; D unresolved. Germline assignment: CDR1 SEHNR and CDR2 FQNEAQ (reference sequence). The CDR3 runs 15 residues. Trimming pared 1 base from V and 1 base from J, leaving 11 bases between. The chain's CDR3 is CASSLEYTISYEQYF. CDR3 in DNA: TGTGCCAGCAGCTTAGAGTACACAATTTCCTACGAGCAGTACTTC.

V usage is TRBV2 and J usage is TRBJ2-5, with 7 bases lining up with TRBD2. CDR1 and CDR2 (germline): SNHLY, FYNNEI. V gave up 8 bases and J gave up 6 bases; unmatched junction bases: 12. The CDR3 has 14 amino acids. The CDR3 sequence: CASLLQGSGKTQYF. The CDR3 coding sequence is TGTGCCAGCCTTTTGCAAGGGAGCGGGAAGACCCAGTACTTC.

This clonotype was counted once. DNA of the CDR3: TGTGCCAGCAGCTTTGACGGACGAGGTAGCAATCAGCCCCAGCATTTT. Its protein product is CASSFDGRGSNQPQHF. The chain carries TRBV5-5 and TRBJ1-5; unclear D gene. The V end was cut by 2 bases, the J end by 0 bases, with 12 bases between. This CDR3 contains 16 residues. The germline CDR1 and CDR2 sequences are SGHKS and YYEKEE (reference sequence).

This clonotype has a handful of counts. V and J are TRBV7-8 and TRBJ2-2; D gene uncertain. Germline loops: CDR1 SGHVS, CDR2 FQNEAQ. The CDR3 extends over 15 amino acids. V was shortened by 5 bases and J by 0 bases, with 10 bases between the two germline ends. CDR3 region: CASSMDGSNTGELFF. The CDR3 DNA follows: TGTGCCAGCAGCATGGACGGATCGAACACCGGGGAGCTGTTTTTT. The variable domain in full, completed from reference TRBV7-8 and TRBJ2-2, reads GAGVSQSPRYKVAKRGQDVALRCDPISGHVSLFWYQQALGQGPEFLTYFQNEAQLDKSGLPSDRFFAERPEGSVSTLKIQRTQQEDSAVYLCASSMDGSNTGELFFGEGSRLTVL.

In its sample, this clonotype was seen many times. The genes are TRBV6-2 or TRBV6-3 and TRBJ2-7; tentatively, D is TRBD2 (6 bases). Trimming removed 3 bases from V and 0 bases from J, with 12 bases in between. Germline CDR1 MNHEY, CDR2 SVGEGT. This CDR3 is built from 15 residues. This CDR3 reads CASSYTSSASYEQYF. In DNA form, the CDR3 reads TGTGCCAGCAGTTATACATCTAGCGCCTCCTACGAGCAGTACTTC.

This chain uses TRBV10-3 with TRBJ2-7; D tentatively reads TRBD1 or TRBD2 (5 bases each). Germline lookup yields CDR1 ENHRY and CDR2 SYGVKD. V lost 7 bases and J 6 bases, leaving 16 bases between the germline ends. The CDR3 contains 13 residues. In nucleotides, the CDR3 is TGTGCCATCACCTCCCGGGACGTTGGCGAGCAGTACTTC. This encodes CAITSRDVGEQYF.

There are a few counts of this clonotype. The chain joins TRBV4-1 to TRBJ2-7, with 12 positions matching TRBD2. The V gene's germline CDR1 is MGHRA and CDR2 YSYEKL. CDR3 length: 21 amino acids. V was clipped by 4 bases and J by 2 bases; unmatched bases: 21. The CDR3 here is CASSLDLTPGLAGSSAYEQYF. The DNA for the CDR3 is TGCGCCAGCAGCCTCGACTTGACACCGGGACTAGCGGGTAGCTCAGCCTACGAGCAGTACTTC.

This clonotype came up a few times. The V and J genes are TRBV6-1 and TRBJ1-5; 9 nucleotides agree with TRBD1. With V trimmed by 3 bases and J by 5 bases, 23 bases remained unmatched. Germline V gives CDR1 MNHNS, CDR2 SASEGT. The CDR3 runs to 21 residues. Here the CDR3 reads CASSDPPRPGQGGRGYQPQHF. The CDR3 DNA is TGTGCCAGCAGTGATCCCCCACGACCGGGACAGGGTGGGCGAGGGTATCAGCCCCAGCATTTT.

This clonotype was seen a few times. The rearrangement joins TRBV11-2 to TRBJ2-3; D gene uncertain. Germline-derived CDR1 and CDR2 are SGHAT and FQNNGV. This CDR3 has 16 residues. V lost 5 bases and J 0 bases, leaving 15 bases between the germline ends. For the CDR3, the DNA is TGTGCCAGCAGCCCCCATCGAGAGGCTAGCACAGATACGCAGTATTTT. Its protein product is CASSPHREASTDTQYF.

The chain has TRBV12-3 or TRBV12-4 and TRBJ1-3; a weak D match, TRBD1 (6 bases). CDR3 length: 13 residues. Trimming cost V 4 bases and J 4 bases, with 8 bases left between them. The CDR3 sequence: CASSYRVGNTIYF. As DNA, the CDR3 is TGTGCCAGCAGTTACAGGGTCGGAAACACCATATATTTT.